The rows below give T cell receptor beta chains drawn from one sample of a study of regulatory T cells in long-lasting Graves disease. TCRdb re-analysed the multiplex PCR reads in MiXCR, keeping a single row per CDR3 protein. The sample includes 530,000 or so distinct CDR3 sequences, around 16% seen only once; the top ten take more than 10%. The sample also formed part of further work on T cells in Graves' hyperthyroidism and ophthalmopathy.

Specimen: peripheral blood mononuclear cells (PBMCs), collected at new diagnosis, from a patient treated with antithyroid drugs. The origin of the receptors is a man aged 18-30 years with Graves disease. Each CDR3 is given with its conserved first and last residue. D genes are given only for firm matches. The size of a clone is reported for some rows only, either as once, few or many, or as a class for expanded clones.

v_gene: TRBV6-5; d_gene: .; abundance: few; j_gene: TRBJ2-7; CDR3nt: TGTGCCAGCAGTTATCCGGGCGGAACCTACGAGCAGTACTTC; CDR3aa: CASSYPGGTYEQYF
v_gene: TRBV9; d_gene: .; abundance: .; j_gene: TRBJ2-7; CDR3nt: TGTGCCAGCAGCGTAGCCGGGGACGAGCAGTACTTC; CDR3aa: CASSVAGDEQYF
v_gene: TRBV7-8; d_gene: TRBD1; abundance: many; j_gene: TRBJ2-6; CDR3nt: TGTGCCAGCAGCTTATTATTCGGGACAGAGGAGTCTGGGGCCAACGTCCTGACTTTC; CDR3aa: CASSLLFGTEESGANVLTF
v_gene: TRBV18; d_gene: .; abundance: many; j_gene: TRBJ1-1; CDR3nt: TGTGCCAGCTCACCACGGAAGGACACTGAAGCTTTCTTT; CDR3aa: CASSPRKDTEAFF
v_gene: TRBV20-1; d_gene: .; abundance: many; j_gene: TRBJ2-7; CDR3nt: TGCAGTGCTAGAGTTGAGGCGTCTTCTTCCTACGAGCAGTACTTC; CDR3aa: CSARVEASSSYEQYF
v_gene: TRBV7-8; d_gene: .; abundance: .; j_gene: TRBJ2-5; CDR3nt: TGTGCCAGCAGCTTTGGACGGTATCCCTCGAGGGAGACCCAGTACTTC; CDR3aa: CASSFGRYPSRETQYF
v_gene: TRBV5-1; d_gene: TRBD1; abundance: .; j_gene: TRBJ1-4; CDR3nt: TGCGCCAGCAGCGGACGGACAGGGGGAGGTGAAAAACTGTTTTTT; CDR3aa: CASSGRTGGGEKLFF
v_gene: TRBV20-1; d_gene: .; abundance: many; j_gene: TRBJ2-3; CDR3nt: TGCAGTGCTAAGGAGGGTGGAGGGAGCACAGATACGCAGTATTTT; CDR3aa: CSAKEGGGSTDTQYF
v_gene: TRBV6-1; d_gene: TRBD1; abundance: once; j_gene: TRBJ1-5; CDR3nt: TGTGCCAGCACACAGGGGGTCCGCAATCAGCCCCAGCATTTT; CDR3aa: CASTQGVRNQPQHF
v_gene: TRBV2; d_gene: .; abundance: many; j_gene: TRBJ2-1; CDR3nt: TGTGCCAGCAGTGAAGGTAGCTACAATGAGCAGTTCTTC; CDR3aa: CASSEGSYNEQFF
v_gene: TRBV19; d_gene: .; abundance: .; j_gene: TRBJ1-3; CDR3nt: TGTGCCAGTAGCGATAAAACTGGAAACACCATATATTTT; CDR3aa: CASSDKTGNTIYF
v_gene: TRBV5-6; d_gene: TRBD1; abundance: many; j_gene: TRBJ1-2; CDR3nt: TGTGCCAGCAGCCATGAGCCAGGGGGCGGCTATGGCTACACCTTC; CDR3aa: CASSHEPGGGYGYTF
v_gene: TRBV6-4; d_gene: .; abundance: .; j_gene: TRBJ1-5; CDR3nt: TGTGCCAGCAGTAGGGACGGACAAAGCAATCAGCCCCAGCATTTT; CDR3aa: CASSRDGQSNQPQHF
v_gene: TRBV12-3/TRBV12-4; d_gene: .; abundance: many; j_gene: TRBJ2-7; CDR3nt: TGTGCCAGCAGCCAAGAGGGGTTCCTAGGCTACGAGCAGTACTTC; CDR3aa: CASSQEGFLGYEQYF
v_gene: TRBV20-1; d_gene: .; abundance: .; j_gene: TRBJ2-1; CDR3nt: TGCAGTGCTAGAGATCCGGGAGCAATGTACAATGAGCAGTTCTTC; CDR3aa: CSARDPGAMYNEQFF
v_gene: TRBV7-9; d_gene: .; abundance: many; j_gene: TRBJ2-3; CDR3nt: TGTGCCAGCAGCCCCCTTGGAGCAGGGCGTAGAACAGATACGCAGTATTTT; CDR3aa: CASSPLGAGRRTDTQYF
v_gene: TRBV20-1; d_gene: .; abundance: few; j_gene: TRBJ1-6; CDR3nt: TGCAGTGCTAGAGATAGTACCAAATCCTCTTCACCCCTCCACTTT; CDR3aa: CSARDSTKSSSPLHF
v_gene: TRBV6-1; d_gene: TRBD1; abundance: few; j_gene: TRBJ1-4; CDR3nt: TGTGCCAGCAGCTGGGCCATTGGACAGGCGTCTGAAAAACTGTTTTTT; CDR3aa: CASSWAIGQASEKLFF
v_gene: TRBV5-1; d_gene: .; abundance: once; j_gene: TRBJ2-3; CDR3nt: TGCGCCAGCAGCTTGCAGGGGTCAGATGCGCAGTATTTT; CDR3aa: CASSLQGSDAQYF
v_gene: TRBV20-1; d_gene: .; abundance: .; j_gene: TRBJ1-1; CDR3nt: TGCAGTGCCCGGAGTCAACGGGGCGACACTGAAGCTTTCTTT; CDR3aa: CSARSQRGDTEAFF
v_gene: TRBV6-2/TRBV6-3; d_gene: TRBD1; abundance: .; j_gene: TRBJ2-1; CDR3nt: TGTGCCAGCAGTGAGCCGGGACAGGGGGCCAATGAGCAGTTCTTC; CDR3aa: CASSEPGQGANEQFF
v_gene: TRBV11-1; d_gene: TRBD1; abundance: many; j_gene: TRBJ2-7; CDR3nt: TGTGCCAGCAGCATCGGGATGGGACAGGGAGCTTACGAGCAGTACTTC; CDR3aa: CASSIGMGQGAYEQYF
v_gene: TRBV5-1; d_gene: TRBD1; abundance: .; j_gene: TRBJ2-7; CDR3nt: TGCGCCAGCAGCCGGGCACCAGGGGGAATTGACGAGCAGTACTTC; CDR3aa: CASSRAPGGIDEQYF
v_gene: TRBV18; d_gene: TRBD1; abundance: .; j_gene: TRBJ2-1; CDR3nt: TGTGCCAGCTCACCTCCGGGACAGGAAAACTACAATGAGCAGTTCTTC; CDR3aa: CASSPPGQENYNEQFF
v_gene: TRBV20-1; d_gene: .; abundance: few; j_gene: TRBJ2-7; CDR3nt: TGCAGTGCTAGAGATGGAATGGGGGGATACGAGCAGTACTTC; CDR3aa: CSARDGMGGYEQYF
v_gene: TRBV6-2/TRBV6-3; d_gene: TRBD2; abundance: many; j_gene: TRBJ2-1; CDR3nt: TGTGCCAGCAGTCCTTCAGCGGGAGGGCCTCTTGGCTCCTACAATGAGCAGTTCTTC; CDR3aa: CASSPSAGGPLGSYNEQFF
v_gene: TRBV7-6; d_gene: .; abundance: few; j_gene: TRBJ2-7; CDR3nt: TGTGCCAGCAGCTCAGGCCTATACCGGGACATTGCCTACGAGCAGTACTTC; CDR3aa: CASSSGLYRDIAYEQYF
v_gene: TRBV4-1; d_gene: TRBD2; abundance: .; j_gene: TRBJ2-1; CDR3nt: TGCGCCAGCAGCCAACCGCGGGAGACCTACGAGCAGTTCTTC; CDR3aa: CASSQPRETYEQFF
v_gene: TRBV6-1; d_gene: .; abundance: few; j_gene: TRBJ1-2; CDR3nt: TGTGCCAGCAGTACCCCCGGCCTTATCGACACCTTC; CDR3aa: CASSTPGLIDTF
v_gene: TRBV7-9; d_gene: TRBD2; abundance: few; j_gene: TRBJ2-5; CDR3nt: TGTGCCAGCAGCTTCCAGGGACTAGCGGGGAGGGAGACCCAGTACTTC; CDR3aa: CASSFQGLAGRETQYF
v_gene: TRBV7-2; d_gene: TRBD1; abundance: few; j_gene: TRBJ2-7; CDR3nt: TGTGCCAGCAGCGCGGCAGGGGGCTCCTACGAGCAGTACTTC; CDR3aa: CASSAAGGSYEQYF
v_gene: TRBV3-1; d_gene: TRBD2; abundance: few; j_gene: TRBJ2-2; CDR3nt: TGTGCCAGCAGCCAAGATCCGGCTAGCGGGGGTTACACCGGGGAGCTGTTTTTT; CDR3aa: CASSQDPASGGYTGELFF
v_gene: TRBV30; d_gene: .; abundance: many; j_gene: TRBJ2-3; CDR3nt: TGTGCCTGGAGGGAGCGCGGGGAGACGCAGTATTTT; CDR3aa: CAWRERGETQYF
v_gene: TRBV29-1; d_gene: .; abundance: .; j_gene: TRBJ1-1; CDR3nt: TGCAGCTCCCAAACGGGTTCCGAGAACACTGAAGCTTTCTTT; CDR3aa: CSSQTGSENTEAFF
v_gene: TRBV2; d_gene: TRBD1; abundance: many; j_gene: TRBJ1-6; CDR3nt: TGTGCCAGCAGTGCAAGACAGGGAGACAATTCACCCCTCCACTTT; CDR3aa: CASSARQGDNSPLHF
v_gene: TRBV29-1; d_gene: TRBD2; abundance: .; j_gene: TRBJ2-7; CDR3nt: TGCAGCGTTGGGTTAGCGGGGGGATACGAGCAGTACTTC; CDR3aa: CSVGLAGGYEQYF
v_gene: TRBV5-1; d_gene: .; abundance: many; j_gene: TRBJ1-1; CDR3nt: TGCGCCAGCAGATTGATGGAGAACACTGAAGCTTTCTTT; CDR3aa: CASRLMENTEAFF
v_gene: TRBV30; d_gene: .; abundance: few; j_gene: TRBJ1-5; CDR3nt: TGTGCCTGGAGTGGACATTCGGATCAGCCCCAGCATTTT; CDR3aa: CAWSGHSDQPQHF
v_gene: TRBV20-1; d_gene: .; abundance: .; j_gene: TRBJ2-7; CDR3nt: TGCAGTGCTAGAGATTTTGTCGGCGGGTGGGGAAACTACGAGCAGTACTTC; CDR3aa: CSARDFVGGWGNYEQYF
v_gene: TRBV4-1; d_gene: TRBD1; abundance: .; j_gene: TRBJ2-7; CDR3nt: TGCGCCAGCAGCCAAGAACCGGACAGGGACTACGAGCAGTACTTC; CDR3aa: CASSQEPDRDYEQYF
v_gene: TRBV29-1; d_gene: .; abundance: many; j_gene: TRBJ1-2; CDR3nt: TGCAGCGCCGACAGCGGCGGCTATGGCTACACCTTC; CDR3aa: CSADSGGYGYTF
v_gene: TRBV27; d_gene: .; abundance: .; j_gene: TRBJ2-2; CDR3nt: TGTGCCAGCAGTTTATTGGACAGTGCTTCGGGGTCGACCGGGGAGCTGTTTTTT; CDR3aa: CASSLLDSASGSTGELFF
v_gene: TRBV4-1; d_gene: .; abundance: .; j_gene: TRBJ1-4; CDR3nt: TGCGCCAGCAGCCAGTTGGGGTTAAAACGTGAAAAACTGTTTTTT; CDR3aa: CASSQLGLKREKLFF
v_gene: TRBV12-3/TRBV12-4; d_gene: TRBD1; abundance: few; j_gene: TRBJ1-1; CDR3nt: TGTGCCAGCAGTACCGGGACAGGGGATTGGAGGAACACTGAAGCTTTCTTT; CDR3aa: CASSTGTGDWRNTEAFF
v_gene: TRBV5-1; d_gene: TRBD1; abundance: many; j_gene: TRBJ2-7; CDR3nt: TGCGCCAGCAGCTTGGGAACATACCGGGACAGGGGGGACGAGCAGTACTTC; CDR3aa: CASSLGTYRDRGDEQYF
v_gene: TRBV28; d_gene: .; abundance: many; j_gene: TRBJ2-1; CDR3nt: TGTGCCAGCACCATAGGGGGGGCTAGCTCTTATGAGCAGTTCTTC; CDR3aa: CASTIGGASSYEQFF
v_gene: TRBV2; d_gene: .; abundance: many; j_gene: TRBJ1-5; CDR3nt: TGTGCCAGCAGTGAATTGGGCAGTATGCAGCCCCAGCATTTT; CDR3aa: CASSELGSMQPQHF
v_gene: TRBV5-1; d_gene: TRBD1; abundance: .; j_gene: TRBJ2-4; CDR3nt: TGCGCCAGCAGCTGGGACAGGGCGGCCAAAAACATTCAGTACTTC; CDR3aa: CASSWDRAAKNIQYF
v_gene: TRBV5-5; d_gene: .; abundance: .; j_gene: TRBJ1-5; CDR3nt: TGTGCCGGCAGCTTTCTGGGGGCGTCGAGTCAGCCCCAGCATTTT; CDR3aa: CAGSFLGASSQPQHF
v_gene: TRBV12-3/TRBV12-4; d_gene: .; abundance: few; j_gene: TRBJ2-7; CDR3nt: TGTGCCAGCAGTTCCTCACTAGAAAGGGACGAGCAGTACTTC; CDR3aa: CASSSSLERDEQYF
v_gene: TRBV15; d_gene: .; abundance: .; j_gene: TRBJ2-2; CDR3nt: TGTGCCACCACTCACTTCAGACAGAAGCTCACCGGGGAGCTGTTTTTT; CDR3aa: CATTHFRQKLTGELFF
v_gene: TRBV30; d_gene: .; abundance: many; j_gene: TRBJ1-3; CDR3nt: TGTGCCTGGAGTGTGGCGGACGGAAACACCATATATTTT; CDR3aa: CAWSVADGNTIYF
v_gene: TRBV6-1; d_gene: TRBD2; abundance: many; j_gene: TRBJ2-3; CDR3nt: TGTGCCAGTGGGACTAGCGGGGGCACAGATACGCAGTATTTT; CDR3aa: CASGTSGGTDTQYF
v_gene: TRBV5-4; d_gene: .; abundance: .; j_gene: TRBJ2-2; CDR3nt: TGTGCCAGCAGCTCGAAAGCGAGGAGTGACACCGGGGAGCTGTTTTTT; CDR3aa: CASSSKARSDTGELFF